One sample yielded the 6 T cell receptor beta chains listed below, sequenced in a study of control samples from healthy donors and cancer patients (TCRdb year 2020). Receptors were amplified or captured by the immunoSEQ multiplex PCR assay. The table was pulled from immuneACCESS by TCRdb, which kept in-frame rearrangements only. Such tables lose some clones; where checked, under half of the loss comes from unresolved V genes, and the rest has no known cause. For this sample the table gives around 180,000 clones, of which 88% were detected only once. Jointly, the top ten make up roughly 5.3% of the sample. Sequenced input: blood. The receptors derive from a woman in her 30s in good health.

This clone showed up just once. V and J are TRBV27 and TRBJ2-7; 11 positions agree with TRBD2. Germline-derived CDR1 and CDR2 are MNHEY and SMNVEV (reference sequence). The CDR3 contains 18 residues. In nucleotides, the CDR3 is TGTGCGACCAATACACGCCAGGGTAGCGGGAGGGCCGGCCACGAGCAGTACTTC. Its protein product is CATNTRQGSGRAGHEQYF.

This sequence joins TRBV4-1 and TRBJ1-5, with 7 bases matching TRBD1. J gave up 5 bases and V 4 bases, and 8 bases lay outside the gene matches. The V gene's germline CDR1 is MGHRA and CDR2 YSYEKL. This CDR3 contains 15 residues. CDR3 in amino acids: CASSRTPGGDQPQHF. For the CDR3, the DNA is TGCGCCAGCAGCCGGACCCCAGGGGGGGATCAGCCCCAGCATTTT.

V and J are TRBV6-5 and TRBJ2-1, with TRBD1 as a possible D gene (5 bases). This CDR3 comprises 12 residues. Germline V gene data show CDR1 as MNHEY and CDR2 as SVGAGI. In DNA, the CDR3 is TGTGCTACAGGTCCGCCCTACAATGAGCAGTTCTTC. The encoded protein is CATGPPYNEQFF.

The chain uses TRBV15 and TRBJ1-1; the match to TRBD1 covers 8 bases. V shed 5 bases, J shed 0 bases, and the junction held 8 bases outside the gene matches. Germline-derived CDR1 and CDR2 are LNHNV and YYDKDF (reference sequence). This CDR3 has 16 amino acids. The CDR3 is CATSSDGQGLNTEAFF. CDR3 bases: TGTGCCACCAGCTCGGACGGACAGGGTTTGAACACTGAAGCTTTCTTT.

The chain couples TRBV9 to TRBJ1-1, with D perhaps matching TRBD1 (5 bases). V lost 0 bases and J lost 7, with 10 bases in between. Germline CDR1 and CDR2: SGDLS and YYNGEE. The CDR3 runs 13 residues. The CDR3 nucleotides are TGTGCCAGCAGCGTAGGGGGACCGGATGAAGCTTTCTTT. Its translation: CASSVGGPDEAFF.

This chain links TRBV2 with TRBJ2-5; 8 bases fit TRBD1. CDR1 SNHLY and CDR2 FYNNEI come from the germline V gene. After removal of 5 bases from V and 5 bases from J, the junction contained 7 bases not matched to a gene. The length of the CDR3 is 14 residues. DNA of the CDR3: TGTGCCAGCAGTAAGACAGGGGTGCGGGAGACCCAGTACTTC. This gives the protein CASSKTGVRETQYF.